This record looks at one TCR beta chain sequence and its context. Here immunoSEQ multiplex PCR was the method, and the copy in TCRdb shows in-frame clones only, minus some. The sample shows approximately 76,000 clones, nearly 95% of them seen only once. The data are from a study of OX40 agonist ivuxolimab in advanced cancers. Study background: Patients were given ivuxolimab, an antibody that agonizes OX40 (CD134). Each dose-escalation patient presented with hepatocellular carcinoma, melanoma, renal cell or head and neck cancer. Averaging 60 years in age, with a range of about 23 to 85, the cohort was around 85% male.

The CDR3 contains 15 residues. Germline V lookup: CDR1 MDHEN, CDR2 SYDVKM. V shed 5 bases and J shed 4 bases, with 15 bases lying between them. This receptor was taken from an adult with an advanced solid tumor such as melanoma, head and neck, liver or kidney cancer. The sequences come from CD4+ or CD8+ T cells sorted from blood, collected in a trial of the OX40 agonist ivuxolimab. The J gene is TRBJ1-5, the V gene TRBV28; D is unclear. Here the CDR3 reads CASSHPWARNQPQHF. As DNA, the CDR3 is TGTGCCAGCAGTCACCCCTGGGCCCGGAATCAGCCCCAGCATTTT.